This T cell receptor (beta chain) was found in a study of T cell responses to AZD1222 COVID-19 vaccine. The repertoire was sequenced with immunoSEQ multiplex PCR; TCRdb's copy has only in-frame clones and lacks some. The sample lists 150,000 to 160,000 clones; around 87% were seen once. There are 14 residues in the CDR3. V was pared by 0 bases and J by 2 bases, with 9 bases between. Germline CDR1 and CDR2: SGHDT and YYEEEE. This clone came up once. The sample consisted of peripheral blood, taken 28 days after the second AZD1222 dose. The TCR was taken from an adult who received the AZD1222 COVID-19 vaccine. The chain uses TRBV5-6 and TRBJ2-7, with D possibly being TRBD1 (6 bases). CDR3 DNA: TGTGCCAGCAGCTTGGCGGGACATACCTACGAGCAGTACTTC. Translated: CASSLAGHTYEQYF.